This passage covers 20 T cell receptor beta chains from one sample sequenced in a study of T cells in localized non-small cell lung cancer. Measured with immunoSEQ multiplex PCR; TCRdb has only the in-frame clones, and not every one. Among 70,000 to 100,000 clones, approximately 91% were seen once, and the ten largest hold over 4%. The source was PBMCs, collected before any cancer treatment. The receptors originated from a woman aged 35 to 70 with stage II squamous cell lung carcinoma.

The rearrangement links TRBV6-5 to TRBJ1-1, with TRBD1 identical over 7 bases. In germline, CDR1 is MNHEY, CDR2 SVGAGI. V lost 5 bases and J lost 2; bases outside the gene matches: 5. The CDR3 covers 14 residues. The CDR3, as DNA: TGTGCCAGCAGTCGGAACAGGGGTAACACTGAAGCTTTCTTT. Residues: CASSRNRGNTEAFF.

The V call is TRBV7-2, the J call TRBJ2-5; D remains unclear. V was pared by 4 bases and J by 5 bases, with 14 bases between. This CDR3 spans 14 amino acids. CDR1 is SGHTA, CDR2 FQGNSA, per germline. The CDR3 is CASSSRTDAETQYF. In DNA, the CDR3 is TGTGCCAGCAGCTCTAGGACGGACGCCGAGACCCAGTACTTC.

The chain couples TRBV28 to TRBJ1-1; D is possibly TRBD1 (6 bases). V was pared by 3 bases and J by 6 bases, with 14 bases between. The germline CDR1 and CDR2 sequences are MDHEN and SYDVKM. The CDR3 spans 14 residues. The CDR3 DNA reads TGTGCCAGCAGTTTCTTCAGGGGAGTTTCTGAAGCTTTCTTT. Protein: CASSFFRGVSEAFF.

The chain combines TRBV19 with TRBJ2-2; a weak D match, TRBD1 (6 bases). There are 13 residues in the CDR3. V was cut by 7 bases and J by 6 bases, with 12 bases left in between. Germline V gene sequence: CDR1 LNHDA, CDR2 SQIVND (reference sequence). CDR3 in amino acids: CASTGGQSGELFF. DNA of the CDR3: TGTGCCAGTACCGGAGGACAGTCCGGGGAGCTGTTTTTT.

The chain is built from TRBV29-1 and TRBJ1-1, with no clear D. The CDR3 has 12 residues. The germline V gene has CDR1 SQVTM and CDR2 ANQGSEA. V was trimmed by 6 bases and J by 6 bases, leaving 14 bases between them. CDR3 sequence: CSVNWAAAEAFF. CDR3 DNA sequence: TGCAGCGTAAACTGGGCCGCGGCTGAAGCTTTCTTT.

The table lists this clone with a count of one. The J gene is TRBJ2-5, the V gene TRBV7-9, with D unclear. The V and J ends lost 5 bases and 4 bases respectively, with 5 bases between them. The CDR3 is made up of 11 amino acids. The germline V gene encodes CDR1 SEHNR and CDR2 FQNEAQ (reference sequence). DNA for the CDR3: TGTGCCAGCAGCCCCAGAGAGACCCAGTACTTC. Translating it yields CASSPRETQYF. Full variable domain (remainder filled in from reference TRBV7-9 and TRBJ2-5): DTGVSQNPRHKITKRGQNVTFRCDPISEHNRLYWYRQTLGQGPEFLTYFQNEAQLEKSRLLSDRFSAERPKGSFSTLEIQRTEQGDSAMYLCASSPRETQYFGPGTRLLVL.

Concerning this clone: A junction end diverges from the germline sequence, so it may reflect a read error. The rearrangement links TRBV7-7 to TRBJ2-7; tentatively, D is TRBD2 (6 bases). CDR3 size: 14 residues. CDR1 SSHAT and CDR2 FNYEAQ come from the germline V gene (reference sequence). The CDR3 sequence: CASSPTGVISEQYF. The CDR3 DNA follows: TGTGCTAGCAGCCCTACGGGGGTAATAAGCGAGCAGTACTTC.

The chain couples TRBV28 to TRBJ2-7, with D possibly matching TRBD1 (5 bases). Trimming stripped 3 bases from V and 6 bases from J, with 12 bases between. Germline V gives CDR1 MDHEN, CDR2 SYDVKM. CDR3 length equals 13 residues. Here the CDR3 reads CASSLGRVGEQYF. The CDR3 nucleotides are TGTGCCAGCAGTTTGGGCAGGGTTGGCGAGCAGTACTTC.

The rearrangement joins TRBV28 to TRBJ2-5; 9 bases agree with TRBD1. The V segment lost 5 bases and the J segment 5 bases; nucleotides outside the gene matches: 9. There are 15 residues in the CDR3. Germline CDR1 is MDHEN and CDR2 is SYDVKM. Written as DNA, the CDR3 is TGTGCCAGCAGTCGTGTGACAGGGGGTAGGGAGACCCAGTACTTC. The encoded protein is CASSRVTGGRETQYF.

Comments on this clone: Other nucleotide sequences from this sample produce the same CDR3. V is TRBV18 and J is TRBJ1-4; D uncertain. Deletions cut 1 base from V and 7 bases from J, with 4 bases between. CDR1 and CDR2 (germline): KGHSH, LQKENI. The CDR3 extends over 12 amino acids. The CDR3 is CASSPRGEKLFF. CDR3 coding DNA: TGTGCCAGCTCACCACGGGGTGAAAAACTGTTTTTT.

The gene calls are TRBV5-4 and TRBJ1-3; 7 bases match TRBD1. CDR1 SGHNT and CDR2 YYREEE come from the germline V gene (reference sequence). Trimming at V came to 0 bases and at J to 3 bases, leaving 6 bases not matched to a gene. The CDR3 sequence is 16 residues long. CDR3 coding DNA: TGTGCCAGCAGCTTGGTTGGGACAGCGAGTGGAAACACCATATATTTT. Translated: CASSLVGTASGNTIYF. Looking up the rest from reference TRBV5-4 and TRBJ1-3 gives the full variable domain: ETGVTQSPTHLIKTRGQQVTLRCSSQSGHNTVSWYQQALGQGPQFIFQYYREEENGRGNFPPRFSGLQFPNYSSELNVNALELDDSALYLCASSLVGTASGNTIYFGEGSWLTVV.

The chain couples TRBV5-4 to TRBJ2-3; 10 positions match TRBD1. V was clipped by 0 bases and J by 4 bases; unmatched bases: 5. This CDR3 is built from 16 residues. From germline, CDR1 is SGHNT and CDR2 YYREEE (reference sequence). The CDR3, as DNA: TGTGCCAGCAGCTTGGCCATGGGACAGGGGCCAGATACGCAGTATTTT. The encoded protein is CASSLAMGQGPDTQYF.

The chain employs TRBV7-9 and TRBJ1-2; D is unclear. This CDR3 is 14 amino acids long. V was clipped by 2 bases and J by 6 bases, with 13 bases between them. From germline, CDR1 is SEHNR and CDR2 FQNEAQ (reference sequence). The CDR3 loop reads CASSLTSVPNGYTF. The CDR3 DNA reads TGTGCCAGCAGCTTAACGTCCGTCCCAAATGGCTACACCTTC.

The chain links TRBV28 to TRBJ1-5; the D is unclear. Trimming removed 5 bases at V and 9 bases at J, with 23 bases between. CDR1 is MDHEN, CDR2 SYDVKM, per germline. The CDR3 consists of 16 residues. The CDR3 DNA is TGTGCCAGCAGTCCAAGGAGAGTCTCCCCGGGCGGGCCCCAGCATTTT. Protein sequence: CASSPRRVSPGGPQHF. Complete variable domain (other parts from reference TRBV28 and TRBJ1-5): DVKVTQSSRYLVKRTGEKVFLECVQDMDHENMFWYRQDPGLGLRLIYFSYDVKMKEKGDIPEGYSVSREKKERFSLILESASTNQTSMYLCASSPRRVSPGGPQHFGDGTRLSIL.

This clone has just one count. The chain uses TRBV10-3 and TRBJ2-3; 9 nucleotides match TRBD2. Germline loops: CDR1 ENHRY, CDR2 SYGVKD. The V gene end was trimmed by 3 bases and the J gene end by 5 bases; junction bases not matched to a gene: 9. CDR3 length equals 16 residues. In DNA, the CDR3 is TGTGCCATCAGTGATGTGGCGGGGGGGCGAGGAGATACGCAGTATTTT. Encoded protein: CAISDVAGGRGDTQYF.

The chain combines TRBV27 with TRBJ2-5; 7 positions match TRBD1. There are 14 residues in the CDR3. From germline, CDR1 is MNHEY and CDR2 SMNVEV (reference sequence). Trimming cost V 8 bases and J 7 bases; bases outside gene matches: 13. The CDR3 DNA reads TGTGCCAGCTACGCCGGGACAGCCATGGGGACCCAGTACTTC. This codes for CASYAGTAMGTQYF.

The CDR3, as DNA: TGCAGCGTTGAAGAAGGGAACTATGGCTACACCTTC. Encoded protein: CSVEEGNYGYTF. This sequence joins TRBV29-1 and TRBJ1-2; D is ambiguous. CDR1 is SQVTM, CDR2 ANQGSEA, per germline. CDR3 length: 12 residues. V was clipped by 0 bases and J by 2 bases, with 4 bases between them.

The V gene is TRBV6-6, the J gene TRBJ1-2; weak D call: TRBD1 (6 bases). Deletions cut 6 bases from V and 2 bases from J, with 10 bases between. Germline V CDR1 and CDR2: MNHNY, SVGAGI (reference sequence). The CDR3 totals 13 residues. Written as DNA, the CDR3 is TGTGCCAGCAGCCAACAGGGAAACTATGGCTACACCTTC. This codes for CASSQQGNYGYTF.

V and J are TRBV6-5 and TRBJ2-7; 7 nucleotides agree with TRBD2. The length of the CDR3 is 15 residues. The V gene end was trimmed by 7 bases and the J gene end by 2 bases; junction bases not matched to a gene: 11. Looked up from germline, CDR1 is MNHEY and CDR2 is SVGAGI. DNA of the CDR3: TGTGCCAGCAAACCCACGGGACTAAAACCCTACGAGCAGTACTTC. This codes for CASKPTGLKPYEQYF.

The rearrangement uses TRBV6-1 and TRBJ2-1; 11 bases align to TRBD2. J lost 4 bases, V lost 4 bases, and 9 bases had no gene match. The CDR3 consists of 17 residues. CDR1 and CDR2 from the germline V gene are MNHNS and SASEGT. The CDR3, as DNA: TGTGCCAGCAGTGGCCTCTCAGGGACTAGCGGTTACAATGAGCAGTTCTTC. Protein product: CASSGLSGTSGYNEQFF.